One and the same sample provided the 26 T cell receptor beta chains below, sequenced in a study of T-cell memory formation after mild COVID-19. TCRdb fed the 5' RACE reads into MiXCR, producing one record per CDR3 protein. The table has 450,000 to 650,000 distinct CDR3 sequences, approximately 20% seen once. The sequenced material came from PBMCs or a T cell subset sorted from them (not recorded which). The source is an adult woman who had mild COVID-19 (a few samples of this study predate the infection). Cell type and time point are not known.

The chain has TRBV7-8 and TRBJ2-7; D unresolved. The CDR3 covers 15 residues. The germline V and J ends were trimmed by 1 base and 6 bases, with 16 bases remaining between them. Germline V gives CDR1 SGHVS, CDR2 FQNEAQ. The DNA of the CDR3 is TGTGCCAGCAGCTTAGAAGACGATATGGGGTCCGAGCAGTACTTC. Protein product: CASSLEDDMGSEQYF.

V and J are TRBV20-1 and TRBJ2-3, with 14 bases that match TRBD2. J gave up 3 bases and V 5 bases, and 7 bases lay outside the gene matches. CDR1 and CDR2 (germline): DFQATT, SNEGSKA (reference sequence). CDR3 length: 16 residues. The CDR3 DNA follows: TGCAGTGCTCCCCCGACTAGCGGGGGGGGAACAGATACGCAGTATTTT. Its translation is CSAPPTSGGGTDTQYF.

The chain couples TRBV11-2 to TRBJ2-5, with D possibly being TRBD2 (5 bases). V was trimmed by 1 base and J by 4 bases, leaving 13 bases between them. Germline CDR1 and CDR2: SGHAT and FQNNGV. The CDR3 is 15 amino acids. CDR3 region: CASSLGSSGAETQYF. The CDR3 DNA is TGTGCCAGCAGCTTAGGATCCAGCGGAGCAGAGACCCAGTACTTC.

V gene TRBV4-3 combines with J gene TRBJ2-7; weak D call: TRBD1 (6 bases). Looked up from germline, CDR1 is LGHNA and CDR2 is YSLEER. V gave up 3 bases and J gave up 5 bases, with 14 bases separating them. This CDR3 comprises 14 residues. The CDR3 DNA follows: TGCGCCAGCAGCCAGATGGACAGAGGCAACGAGCAGTACTTC. Residues: CASSQMDRGNEQYF.

The chain has TRBV7-8 and TRBJ2-7; TRBD1 agrees at 12 bases. Trimming took 5 bases from V and 2 from J; bases not matched to a gene: 7. The CDR3 has 16 residues. Looked up from germline, CDR1 is SGHVS and CDR2 is FQNEAQ. The CDR3 protein is CASSRVRDRGPYEQYF. The DNA for the CDR3 is TGTGCCAGCAGCCGTGTGCGGGACAGGGGGCCCTACGAGCAGTACTTC.

V usage is TRBV25-1 and J usage is TRBJ2-7; 8 bases agree with TRBD1. Germline CDR1 is MGHDK and CDR2 is SYGVNS. This CDR3 comprises 12 residues. Trimming cost V 6 bases and J 7 bases; bases outside gene matches: 5. The chain's CDR3 is CASRSTGDEQYF. The DNA for the CDR3 is TGTGCCAGCAGGTCGACAGGGGATGAGCAGTACTTC.

The chain is built from TRBV18 and TRBJ2-3; 11 nucleotides agree with TRBD2. CDR1 KGHSH and CDR2 LQKENI come from the germline V gene. The CDR3 extends over 15 amino acids. The junction had 7 bases not matched to a gene; V was cut back by 6 bases and J by 5 bases. The DNA of the CDR3 is TGTGCCAGCTCGCCTTTCCTAGCGGGGGGAGATACGCAGTATTTT. Its protein is CASSPFLAGGDTQYF.

The V call is TRBV7-2, the J call TRBJ2-2; D is unresolved. Germline values: CDR1 SGHTA, CDR2 FQGNSA. Trimming took 8 bases from V and 6 from J, leaving 10 bases between them. The CDR3 loop spans 12 amino acids. The CDR3 bases are TGTGCCAGCCAGCGAGGACCCGGGGAGCTGTTTTTT. As protein: CASQRGPGELFF.

V gene TRBV14 combines with J gene TRBJ2-2; D might be TRBD1 (6 bases). The CDR3 is 16 amino acids. Per germline, CDR1 SGHDN and CDR2 FVKESK. V shed 2 bases and J shed 4 bases, with 14 bases lying between them. The CDR3 DNA sequence: TGTGCCAGCAGCCAACGTCCACAGGGTTTCACCGGGGAGCTGTTTTTT. Translated: CASSQRPQGFTGELFF.

V gene TRBV19 combines with J gene TRBJ1-1; D unclear. The germline V gene has CDR1 LNHDA and CDR2 SQIVND (reference sequence). This CDR3 has 13 residues. The V end was cut by 3 bases, the J end by 4 bases, with 9 bases between. The chain's CDR3 is CASSITSGTEAFF. CDR3 sequence (DNA): TGTGCCAGTAGTATCACGTCGGGCACTGAAGCTTTCTTT.

V usage is TRBV7-9 and J usage is TRBJ1-1, with D tentatively TRBD1 (5 bases). Trimming took off 3 bases at V and 2 bases at J, with 10 bases between the two ends. This CDR3 contains 14 residues. Germline assignment: CDR1 SEHNR and CDR2 FQNEAQ (reference sequence). In nucleotides, the CDR3 is TGTGCCAGCAGCTTCAGGGCGGTAAACACTGAAGCTTTCTTT. This encodes CASSFRAVNTEAFF.

The V gene is TRBV7-9, the J gene TRBJ1-1, with 12 bases fitting TRBD1. Germline V gene sequence: CDR1 SEHNR, CDR2 FQNEAQ (reference sequence). Trimming at V came to 5 bases and at J to 3 bases, leaving 7 bases not matched to a gene. The CDR3 is 16 residues long. CDR3 in amino acids: CASSPRDRGLDTEAFF. As DNA, the CDR3 is TGTGCCAGCAGCCCTAGGGACAGGGGGCTCGACACTGAAGCTTTCTTT.

A single count supports this clonotype. The chain couples TRBV7-2 to TRBJ1-1, with a tentative D call TRBD1 (5 bases). Germline values: CDR1 SGHTA, CDR2 FQGNSA. Trimming stripped 4 bases from V and 4 bases from J, with 13 bases between. The CDR3 runs 14 residues. The DNA of the CDR3 is TGTGCCAGCAGCTCCAGGGTTTATAGCACTGAAGCTTTCTTT. Amino acid sequence: CASSSRVYSTEAFF.

The chain couples TRBV6-5 to TRBJ1-5; 7 bases fit TRBD1. CDR3 length: 13 residues. V lost 5 bases, J lost 6 bases, and 4 bases stayed unmatched. CDR1 and CDR2 from the germline V gene are MNHEY and SVGAGI. The DNA of the CDR3 is TGTGCCAGCAGTCCGGGACAGCCTCAGCCCCAGCATTTT. It codes for CASSPGQPQPQHF.

This chain links TRBV12-3 or TRBV12-4 with TRBJ1-4, with D hard to call. Trimming removed 0 bases at V and 8 bases at J, with 16 bases between. CDR3 length: 16 residues. CDR3 in DNA: TGTGCCAGCAGTTTAGCCGCGGGAGTGAATGTAGAAAAACTGTTTTTT. Amino acids: CASSLAAGVNVEKLFF.

The J gene is TRBJ2-7, the V gene TRBV18, with D perhaps assigned TRBD1 or TRBD2 (5 bases each). In germline, CDR1 is KGHSH, CDR2 LQKENI. V lost 2 bases, J lost 0 bases, and 14 bases lay in between. The CDR3 sequence is 16 residues long. Written as DNA, the CDR3 is TGTGCCAGCTCACCATCCGGGACGAGGAGCTCCTACGAGCAGTACTTC. It is translated as CASSPSGTRSSYEQYF.

Many counts were recorded for this clonotype. The rearrangement uses TRBV5-1 and TRBJ2-1, with 9 bases aligning to TRBD2. CDR1 and CDR2 (germline): SGHRS, YFSETQ. There are 15 residues in the CDR3. The ends lost 7 bases at V and 10 bases at J; junction bases unmatched: 15. The CDR3, as DNA: TGCGCCAGCGCACCCGGGACTAGCCGTCTCGGAGAGCAGTTCTTC. It is translated as CASAPGTSRLGEQFF.

A few counts support this clonotype. The chain uses TRBV4-1 and TRBJ2-2; D might be TRBD1 (5 bases). Germline CDR1 and CDR2: MGHRA and YSYEKL. With 0 bases removed from V and 0 bases from J, the gap between germline ends came to 14 bases. The CDR3 totals 18 residues. CDR3 amino acids: CASSQDPDRVSNTGELFF. DNA for the CDR3: TGCGCCAGCAGCCAAGATCCTGACAGAGTTTCGAACACCGGGGAGCTGTTTTTT.

The V gene is TRBV5-1, the J gene TRBJ1-1; D ambiguous. The CDR3 is 15 residues long. Germline V lookup: CDR1 SGHRS, CDR2 YFSETQ. V was pared by 4 bases and J by 1 base, with 14 bases between. CDR3 region: CASSKAHTPNTEAFF. The CDR3 bases are TGCGCCAGCAGCAAGGCGCACACACCGAACACTGAAGCTTTCTTT. Full variable domain (remainder filled in from reference TRBV5-1 and TRBJ1-1): KAGVTQTPRYLIKTRGQQVTLSCSPISGHRSVSWYQQTPGQGLQFLFEYFSETQRNKGNFPGRFSGRQFSNSRSEMNVSTLELGDSALYLCASSKAHTPNTEAFFGQGTRLTVV.

The V call is TRBV12-3 or TRBV12-4, the J call TRBJ1-1, with D maybe TRBD1 (5 bases). Trimming cost V 5 bases and J 10 bases, with 11 bases left between them. The CDR3 length is 11 residues. CDR3 nucleotides: TGTGCCAGCAGTCATGAGGGACGAGCTTTCTTT. Amino acid sequence: CASSHEGRAFF.

The chain uses TRBV9 and TRBJ1-2, with D perhaps TRBD1 (5 bases). V was shortened by 1 base and J by 4 bases, with 11 bases between the two germline ends. This CDR3 has 14 amino acids. Germline V gene data show CDR1 as SGDLS and CDR2 as YYNGEE. This CDR3 is CASSVLSGSYGYTF. In DNA, the CDR3 is TGTGCCAGCAGCGTATTGTCAGGGTCCTATGGCTACACCTTC.

The genes are TRBV20-1 and TRBJ2-7; 7 bases align to TRBD1. CDR3 length: 15 amino acids. Looked up from germline, CDR1 is DFQATT and CDR2 is SNEGSKA (reference sequence). The V segment lost 6 bases and the J segment 0 bases; nucleotides outside the gene matches: 11. The CDR3 sequence: CSAKKRTGFSYEQYF. In DNA form, the CDR3 reads TGCAGTGCAAAAAAGCGGACAGGTTTCTCCTACGAGCAGTACTTC.

This clonotype has only a few counts. At one boundary the junction diverges from the germline segment, which might be a read error. J is TRBJ2-2 and V is TRBV7-7; 12 bases align to TRBD2. From germline, CDR1 is SSHAT and CDR2 FNYEAQ (reference sequence). The CDR3 sequence is 17 residues long. CDR3 DNA: TGTGCTAGCAGCTTAGTGGAGACTAGCGGGAGAATCGGGGAGCTGTTTTTT. It translates to CASSLVETSGRIGELFF.

This clonotype was seen more than once but under ten times. This sequence joins TRBV6-1 and TRBJ2-5, with D unresolved. Trimming took 0 bases from V and 0 from J, leaving 11 bases between them. Germline lookup yields CDR1 MNHNS and CDR2 SASEGT. This CDR3 contains 16 residues. CDR3 nucleotides: TGTGCCAGCAGTGAAGCGTGGACGGTGTACCAAGAGACCCAGTACTTC. Its protein product is CASSEAWTVYQETQYF.

This clonotype was picked up a small number of times. The chain combines TRBV12-3 or TRBV12-4 with TRBJ2-7; 7 nucleotides align to TRBD1. The ends lost 7 bases at V and 6 bases at J; junction bases unmatched: 9. The CDR3 extends over 13 amino acids. The DNA of the CDR3 is TGTGCCAGCACCACGAGGGGGCTTCCCGAGCAGTACTTC. Its protein product is CASTTRGLPEQYF.

This clonotype appeared a few times. The chain has TRBV5-1 and TRBJ2-5; no firm D call. V was shortened by 0 bases and J by 3 bases, with 12 bases between the two germline ends. Germline lookup yields CDR1 SGHRS and CDR2 YFSETQ. The CDR3 has 15 amino acids. The CDR3 DNA reads as TGCGCCAGCAGCTTGGCCCCCGGGCCTAAAGAGACCCAGTACTTC. It translates to CASSLAPGPKETQYF.